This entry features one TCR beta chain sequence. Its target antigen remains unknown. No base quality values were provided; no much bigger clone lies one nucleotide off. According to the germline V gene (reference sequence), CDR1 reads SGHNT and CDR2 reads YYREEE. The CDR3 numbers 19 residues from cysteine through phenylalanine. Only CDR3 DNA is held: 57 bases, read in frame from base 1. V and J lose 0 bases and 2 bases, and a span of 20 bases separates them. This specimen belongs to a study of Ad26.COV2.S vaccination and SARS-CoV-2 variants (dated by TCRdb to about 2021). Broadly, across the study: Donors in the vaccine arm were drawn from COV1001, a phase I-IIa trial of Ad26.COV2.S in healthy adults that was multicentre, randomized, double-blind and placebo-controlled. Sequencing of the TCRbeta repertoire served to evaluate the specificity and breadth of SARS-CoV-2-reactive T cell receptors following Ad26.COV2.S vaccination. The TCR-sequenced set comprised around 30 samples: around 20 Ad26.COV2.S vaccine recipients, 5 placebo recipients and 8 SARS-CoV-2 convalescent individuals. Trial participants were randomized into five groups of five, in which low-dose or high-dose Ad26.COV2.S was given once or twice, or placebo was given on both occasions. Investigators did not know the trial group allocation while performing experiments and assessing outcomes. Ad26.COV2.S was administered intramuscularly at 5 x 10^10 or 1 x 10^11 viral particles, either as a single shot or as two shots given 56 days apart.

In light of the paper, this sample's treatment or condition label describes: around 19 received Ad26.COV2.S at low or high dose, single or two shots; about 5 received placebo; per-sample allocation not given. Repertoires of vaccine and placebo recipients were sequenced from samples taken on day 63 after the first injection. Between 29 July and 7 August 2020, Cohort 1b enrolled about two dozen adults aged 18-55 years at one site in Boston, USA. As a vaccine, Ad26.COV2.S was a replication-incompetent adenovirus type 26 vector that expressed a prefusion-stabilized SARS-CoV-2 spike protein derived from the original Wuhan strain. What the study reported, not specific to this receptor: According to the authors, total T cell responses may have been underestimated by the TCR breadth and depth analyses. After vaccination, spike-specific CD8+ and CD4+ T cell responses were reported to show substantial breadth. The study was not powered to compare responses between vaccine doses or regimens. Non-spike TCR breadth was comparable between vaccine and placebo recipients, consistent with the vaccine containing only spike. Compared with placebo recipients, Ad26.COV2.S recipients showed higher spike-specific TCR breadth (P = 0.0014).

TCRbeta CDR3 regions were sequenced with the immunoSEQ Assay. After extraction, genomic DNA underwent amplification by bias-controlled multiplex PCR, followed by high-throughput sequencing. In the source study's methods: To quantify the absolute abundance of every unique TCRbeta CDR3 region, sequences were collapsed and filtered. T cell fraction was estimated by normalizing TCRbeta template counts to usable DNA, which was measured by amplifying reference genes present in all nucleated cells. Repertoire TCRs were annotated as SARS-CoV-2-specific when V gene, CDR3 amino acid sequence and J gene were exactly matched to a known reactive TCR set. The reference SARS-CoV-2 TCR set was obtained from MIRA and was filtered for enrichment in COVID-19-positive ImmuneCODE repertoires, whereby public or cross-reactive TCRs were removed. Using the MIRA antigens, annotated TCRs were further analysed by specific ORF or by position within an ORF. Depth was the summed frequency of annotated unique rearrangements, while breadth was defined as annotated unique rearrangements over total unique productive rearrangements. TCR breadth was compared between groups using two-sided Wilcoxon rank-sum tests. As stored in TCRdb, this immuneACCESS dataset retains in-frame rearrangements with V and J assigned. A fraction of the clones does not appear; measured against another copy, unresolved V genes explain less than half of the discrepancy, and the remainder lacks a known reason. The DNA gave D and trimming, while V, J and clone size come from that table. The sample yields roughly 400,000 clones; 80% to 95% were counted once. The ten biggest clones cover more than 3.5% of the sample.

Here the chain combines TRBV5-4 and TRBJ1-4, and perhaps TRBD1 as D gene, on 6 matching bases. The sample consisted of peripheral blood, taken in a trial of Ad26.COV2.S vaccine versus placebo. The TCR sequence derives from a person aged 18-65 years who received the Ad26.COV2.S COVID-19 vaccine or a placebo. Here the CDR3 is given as CASSLGLGAQVSTNEKLFF. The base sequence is TGTGCCAGCAGCTTGGGATTGGGGGCCCAAGTATCCACTAATGAAAAACTGTTTTTT.